Described below is a single T cell receptor beta chain sequence and its context. Its cognate antigen is unknown. A process of 5'RACE template switching, which added a universal primer site and UMIs, was used to make TCR cDNA. MiXCR was run by TCRdb on the 5' RACE reads, yielding one entry per CDR3 protein. Among roughly 310,000 distinct CDR3 sequences listed, 8.7% were seen once. This CDR3 region has 16 residues. Unmatched junction bases numbered 3, after V lost 1 base and J lost 1 base. From germline, CDR1 is SGDLS and CDR2 YYNGEE. The sample comes from a study of T cells after yellow fever vaccination. The study, taken as a whole, reports: Reappearance after the booster was observed for most primary-vaccination clones (96% CD4, roughly 90% CD8).

The material was PBMCs, obtained on the day of the first yellow fever vaccination. The TCR was taken from a man between 18 and 35 years old who received the YFV17D yellow fever vaccine. This rearrangement joins TRBV9 to TRBJ2-3; 10 positions match TRBD2. CDR3 in DNA: TGTGCCAGCAGCGTACTGCTAGCGGGGGGCACAGATACGCAGTATTTT. Translation gives CASSVLLAGGTDTQYF.